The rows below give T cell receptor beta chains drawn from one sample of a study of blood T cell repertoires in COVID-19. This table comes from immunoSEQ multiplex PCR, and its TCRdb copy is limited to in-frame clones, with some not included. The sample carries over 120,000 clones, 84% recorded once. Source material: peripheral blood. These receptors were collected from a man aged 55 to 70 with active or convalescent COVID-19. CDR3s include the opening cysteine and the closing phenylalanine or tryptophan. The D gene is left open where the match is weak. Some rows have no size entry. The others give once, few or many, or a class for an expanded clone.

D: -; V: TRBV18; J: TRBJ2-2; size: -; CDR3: CASSPQGNTGELFF; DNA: TGTGCCAGCTCACCGCAGGGAAACACCGGGGAGCTGTTTTTT
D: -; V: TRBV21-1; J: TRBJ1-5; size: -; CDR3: CASSSKIGPRDRDQPQHF; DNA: TGTGCCAGCAGCTCAAAGATAGGCCCCCGGGACAGGGATCAGCCCCAGCATTTT
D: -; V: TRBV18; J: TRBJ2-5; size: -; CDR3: CASSPRGQGGETQYF; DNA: TGTGCCAGCTCACCTAGGGGCCAGGGTGGCGAGACCCAGTACTTC
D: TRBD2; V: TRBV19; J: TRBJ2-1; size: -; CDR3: CASSRTSVYSYNEQFF; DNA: TGTGCCAGTAGCAGGACTAGCGTCTACTCCTACAATGAGCAGTTCTTC
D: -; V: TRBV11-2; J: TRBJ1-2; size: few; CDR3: CASSLDGGRANYGYTF; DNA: TGTGCCAGCAGCTTAGATGGAGGGAGGGCTAACTATGGCTACACCTTC
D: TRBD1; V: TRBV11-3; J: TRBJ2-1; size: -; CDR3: CASSPPWGQASSYNEQFF; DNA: TGTGCCAGCAGCCCTCCTTGGGGACAGGCGAGCTCCTACAATGAGCAGTTCTTC
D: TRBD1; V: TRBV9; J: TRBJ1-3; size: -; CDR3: CASSVDLGQGSGNTIYF; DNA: TGTGCCAGCAGCGTAGACTTGGGACAGGGCTCTGGAAACACCATATATTTT
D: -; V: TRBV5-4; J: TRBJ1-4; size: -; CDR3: CASSTNRALDEKLFF; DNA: TGTGCCAGCAGCACCAACAGGGCTTTAGATGAAAAACTGTTTTTT
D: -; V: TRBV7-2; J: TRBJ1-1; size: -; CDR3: CASSSTYLGQPNTEAFF; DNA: TGTGCCAGCAGCTCAACCTATCTCGGACAGCCAAACACTGAAGCTTTCTTT
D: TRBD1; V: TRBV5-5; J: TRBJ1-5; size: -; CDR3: CASSFDRGWNQPQHF; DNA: TGTGCCAGCAGCTTTGACAGGGGGTGGAATCAGCCCCAGCATTTT
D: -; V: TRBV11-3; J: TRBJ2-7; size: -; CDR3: CASSPQDYEQYF; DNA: TGTGCCAGCAGCCCTCAGGACTACGAGCAGTACTTC
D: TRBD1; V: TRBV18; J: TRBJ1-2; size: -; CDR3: CASSGQGGANYGYTF; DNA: TGTGCCAGCTCAGGACAGGGAGGGGCTAACTATGGCTACACCTTC
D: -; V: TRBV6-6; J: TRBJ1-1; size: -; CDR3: CASQGLLAEAFF; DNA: TGTGCCAGCCAGGGACTGTTGGCTGAAGCTTTCTTT
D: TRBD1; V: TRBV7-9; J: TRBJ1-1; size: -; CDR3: CASSSGQGVGYTEAFF; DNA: TGTGCCAGCAGCTCTGGACAGGGGGTTGGGTACACTGAAGCTTTCTTT
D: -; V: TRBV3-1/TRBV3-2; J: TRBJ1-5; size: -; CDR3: CASSQDGAQRNQPQHF; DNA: TGTGCCAGCAGCCAAGATGGGGCACAGCGAAATCAGCCCCAGCATTTT
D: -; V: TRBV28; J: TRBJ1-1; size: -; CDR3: CASSPRQTEAFF; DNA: TGTGCCAGCAGTCCTAGACAGACTGAAGCTTTCTTT
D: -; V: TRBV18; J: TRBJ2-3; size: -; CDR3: CASSPPGGHSTDTQYF; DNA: TGTGCCAGCTCACCACCCGGCGGGCATAGCACAGATACGCAGTATTTT
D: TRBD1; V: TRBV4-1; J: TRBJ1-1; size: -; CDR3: CASSQGALTGLTEAFF; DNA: TGCGCCAGCAGCCAAGGGGCCCTGACAGGGTTGACTGAAGCTTTCTTT
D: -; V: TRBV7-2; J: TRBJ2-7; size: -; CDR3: CASSLVVSYEQYF; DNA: TGTGCCAGCAGCTTAGTGGTCAGCTACGAGCAGTACTTC
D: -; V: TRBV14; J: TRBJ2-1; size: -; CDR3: CASSQQGAYNEQFF; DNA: TGTGCCAGCAGCCAGCAGGGTGCCTACAATGAGCAGTTCTTC
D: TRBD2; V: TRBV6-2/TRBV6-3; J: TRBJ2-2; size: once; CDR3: CASSSLTSGTKRELFF; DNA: TGTGCCAGCAGCTCACTCACTAGCGGGACGAAAAGGGAGCTGTTTTTT
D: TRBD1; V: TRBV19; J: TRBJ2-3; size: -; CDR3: CASSPGTALLLDTQYF; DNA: TGTGCCAGTAGTCCCGGGACAGCCTTACTTTTAGATACGCAGTATTTT
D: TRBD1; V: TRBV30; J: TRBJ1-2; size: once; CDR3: CAWSEGQASGYTF; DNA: TGTGCCTGGAGCGAGGGACAGGCCAGCGGCTACACCTTC
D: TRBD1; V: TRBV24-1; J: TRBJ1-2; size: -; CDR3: CATSDSLDRAPYGYTF; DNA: TGTGCCACCAGTGATTCCCTGGACAGGGCCCCATATGGCTACACCTTC
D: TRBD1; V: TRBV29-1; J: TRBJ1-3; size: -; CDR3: CSVHRGSGNTIYF; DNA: TGCAGCGTTCACAGGGGGTCTGGAAACACCATATATTTT
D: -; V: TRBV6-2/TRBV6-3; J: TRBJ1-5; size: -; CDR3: CASSYRNQPQHF; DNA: TGTGCCAGCAGTTACCGGAATCAGCCCCAGCATTTT
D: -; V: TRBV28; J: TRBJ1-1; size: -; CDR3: CASSSGILQYMNTEAFF; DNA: TGTGCCAGCAGTTCCGGGATTCTTCAGTACATGAACACTGAAGCTTTCTTT
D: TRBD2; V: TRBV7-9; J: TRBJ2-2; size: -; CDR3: CASSFPGTSGGTGELFF; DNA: TGTGCCAGCAGCTTCCCCGGGACTAGCGGGGGAACCGGGGAGCTGTTTTTT
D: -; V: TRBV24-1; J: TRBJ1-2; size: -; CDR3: CATSDYGGYTF; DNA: TGTGCCACCAGTGATTACGGGGGCTACACCTTC
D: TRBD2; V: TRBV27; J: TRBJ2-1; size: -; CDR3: CASSLSRTSGGIDEQFF; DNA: TGTGCCAGCAGTTTATCCCGGACTAGCGGGGGGATAGATGAGCAGTTCTTC
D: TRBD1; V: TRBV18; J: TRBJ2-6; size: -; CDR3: CASSPPGQSSGANVLTF; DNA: TGTGCCAGCTCACCCCCGGGACAGAGCTCTGGGGCCAACGTCCTGACTTTC
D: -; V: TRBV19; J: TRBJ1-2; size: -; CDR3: CASRPRQTFYGYTF; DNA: TGTGCCAGTAGGCCACGACAGACCTTCTATGGCTACACCTTC
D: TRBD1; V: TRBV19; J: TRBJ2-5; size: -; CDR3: CASSIDRGGETQYF; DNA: TGTGCCAGTAGTATTGACAGGGGGGGAGAGACCCAGTACTTC
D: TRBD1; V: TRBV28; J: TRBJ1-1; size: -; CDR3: CASSDRGLGTEAFF; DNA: TGTGCCAGCAGTGACAGGGGGCTGGGGACTGAAGCTTTCTTT
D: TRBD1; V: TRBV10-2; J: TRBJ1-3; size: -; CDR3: CASSIDRGKGNTIYF; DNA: TGCGCCAGCAGCATTGACAGGGGCAAAGGAAACACCATATATTTT
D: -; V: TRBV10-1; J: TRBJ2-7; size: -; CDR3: CASSEHAGAQSYEQYF; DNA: TGCGCCAGCAGTGAGCATGCAGGGGCGCAGTCCTACGAGCAGTACTTC
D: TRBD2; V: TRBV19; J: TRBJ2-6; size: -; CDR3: CASRGLLAGVVSGANVLTF; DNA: TGTGCCAGTAGGGGACTTTTAGCGGGAGTTGTATCCGGGGCCAACGTCCTGACTTTC
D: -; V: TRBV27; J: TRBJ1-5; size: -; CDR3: CASSYLTGGDVPFGPQHF; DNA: TGTGCCAGCAGTTACCTAACTGGGGGGGACGTCCCGTTCGGGCCCCAGCATTTT
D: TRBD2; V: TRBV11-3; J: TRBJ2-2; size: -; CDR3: CASSPDSVLREDTGELFF; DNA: TGTGCCAGCAGCCCCGACTCGGTTCTGCGGGAGGACACCGGGGAGCTGTTTTTT
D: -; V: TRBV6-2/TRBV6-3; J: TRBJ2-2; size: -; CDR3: CASSYIGTFNSGELFF; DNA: TGTGCCAGCAGTTACATCGGGACTTTCAATTCCGGGGAGCTGTTTTTT
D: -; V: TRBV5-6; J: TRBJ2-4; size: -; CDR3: CASSLRLGVAKNIQYF; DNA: TGTGCCAGCAGCTTGCGACTAGGGGTGGCCAAAAACATTCAGTACTTC
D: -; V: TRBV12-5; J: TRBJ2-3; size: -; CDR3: CASGLVGRLAADTQYF; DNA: TGTGCTAGTGGTTTGGTAGGAAGGCTAGCCGCAGATACGCAGTATTTT
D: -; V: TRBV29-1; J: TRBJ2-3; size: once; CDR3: CSVEAIRDTQYF; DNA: TGCAGCGTGGAAGCTATACGGGATACGCAGTATTTT
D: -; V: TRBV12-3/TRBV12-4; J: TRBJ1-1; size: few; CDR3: CASSDRNTEAFF; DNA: TGTGCCAGCAGCGACAGGAACACTGAAGCTTTCTTT
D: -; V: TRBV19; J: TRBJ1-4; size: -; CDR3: CASSIARVATNEKLFF; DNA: TGTGCCAGTAGTATAGCCAGGGTTGCCACTAATGAAAAACTGTTTTTT